This TCR beta chain was captured by sequencing in a study of T cells in Graves' hyperthyroidism and ophthalmopathy. As for the study in general: Before any treatment, at initial diagnosis, peripheral blood was collected.

V gave up 3 bases and J gave up 1 base, with 9 bases separating them. This CDR3 spans 14 amino acids. Per the germline V gene, CDR1 is LNHDA and CDR2 is SQIVND (reference sequence). It was uncontrolled infection, other autoimmune disease, pregnancy or lactation that excluded patients. Extraction of PBMCs used more than 8.5 ml of fresh peripheral blood. RNA transcripts provided the source from which TCR beta CDR3 regions were amplified. With the HTBI primer set, the TCR CDR3 went through a first round of RT-PCR. TCRdb reprocessed the multiplex PCR reads via MiXCR and lists one record per CDR3 protein. The sample includes more than 300,000 distinct CDR3 sequences, approximately 14% of them seen just once.

This TCR came from a woman between 25 and 40 years old with Graves' ophthalmopathy. The rearrangement links TRBV19 to TRBJ1-1; the D gene is possibly TRBD1 (6 bases). The sample was blood. In DNA, the CDR3 is TGTGCCAGTAGTATTGGACAGACGAACACTGAAGCTTTCTTT. This sequence encodes CASSIGQTNTEAFF.